The rows below give T cell receptor beta chains drawn from one sample of a study of shared clonotypes between healthy human individuals. Generated by immunoSEQ multiplex PCR, the TCRdb table keeps only in-frame clones and is missing some. The sample lists around 350,000 clones, around 79% occurring once. The sequencing sample was made of memory CD4+ T cells sorted from blood. Receptors were obtained from a man aged 25-40 years in good health. CDR3s include the opening cysteine and the closing phenylalanine or tryptophan. The order of the fields is clone size, V gene, J gene, CDR3 length, D gene, CDR3 protein, CDR3 DNA. A D gene is named only where the DNA matches it firmly. The size field is filled for only some rows; it gives once, few, many or a size class.

size: .; V: TRBV27; J: TRBJ2-3; length: 19; D: .; CDR3: CASSPGAGPGLTSTDTQYF; DNA: TGTGCCAGCAGTCCCGGCGCAGGCCCCGGACTAACTAGCACAGATACGCAGTATTTT
size: many; V: TRBV28; J: TRBJ1-1; length: 14; D: .; CDR3: CASNRDGWDTEAFF; DNA: TGTGCCAGCAATCGGGACGGCTGGGACACTGAAGCTTTCTTT
size: .; V: TRBV6-6; J: TRBJ2-2; length: 15; D: .; CDR3: CASSYADPNTGELFF; DNA: TGTGCCAGCAGTTACGCGGACCCCAACACCGGGGAGCTGTTTTTT
size: .; V: TRBV7-9; J: TRBJ2-3; length: 15; D: .; CDR3: CASSLQGTGTDTQYF; DNA: TGTGCCAGCAGCTTACAGGGAACTGGCACAGATACGCAGTATTTT
size: .; V: TRBV29-1; J: TRBJ2-7; length: 13; D: TRBD1; CDR3: CSVRTGGSYEQYF; DNA: TGCAGCGTTCGAACAGGGGGCTCCTACGAGCAGTACTTC
size: .; V: TRBV5-1; J: TRBJ2-2; length: 15; D: .; CDR3: CASSLKEPGTGELFF; DNA: TGCGCCAGCAGCTTGAAAGAACCCGGGACCGGGGAGCTGTTTTTT
size: once; V: TRBV15; J: TRBJ1-1; length: 16; D: .; CDR3: CATSRDRGSMNTEAFF; DNA: TGTGCCACCAGCAGAGATCGCGGTTCCATGAACACTGAAGCTTTCTTT
size: .; V: TRBV5-1; J: TRBJ2-2; length: 14; D: .; CDR3: CASSLEGHPGELFF; DNA: TGCGCCAGCAGCCTGGAGGGACATCCCGGGGAGCTGTTTTTT
size: .; V: TRBV10-1; J: TRBJ2-2; length: 16; D: .; CDR3: CASSDRRSPNTGELFF; DNA: TGCGCCAGCAGTGATCGTCGGAGTCCGAACACCGGGGAGCTGTTTTTT
size: many; V: TRBV18; J: TRBJ2-5; length: 14; D: .; CDR3: CASSPLQGAETQYF; DNA: TGTGCCAGCTCACCACTACAGGGTGCAGAGACCCAGTACTTC
size: .; V: TRBV10-3; J: TRBJ2-2; length: 15; D: TRBD2; CDR3: CATRLAGGDTGELFF; DNA: TGTGCCACCAGATTAGCGGGAGGGGACACCGGGGAGCTGTTTTTT
size: few; V: TRBV21-1; J: TRBJ1-3; length: 16; D: .; CDR3: CASSKGTAARGNTIYF; DNA: TGTGCCAGCAGCAAAGGGACAGCCGCTCGAGGAAACACCATATATTTT
size: .; V: TRBV5-1; J: TRBJ2-7; length: 21; D: TRBD1; CDR3: CGARRGPVNSFPIPGTYEQYF; DNA: TGCGGCGCGCGCAGGGGGCCCGTTAACTCATTCCCAATCCCCGGAACCTACGAGCAGTACTTC
size: .; V: TRBV2; J: TRBJ1-5; length: 13; D: TRBD1; CDR3: CASSATGFQPQHF; DNA: TGTGCCAGCAGCGCGACAGGGTTCCAGCCCCAGCATTTT
size: few; V: TRBV19; J: TRBJ1-3; length: 16; D: .; CDR3: CASSSPWTVSGNTIYF; DNA: TGTGCCAGTAGTAGCCCTTGGACAGTCTCTGGAAACACCATATATTTT
size: .; V: TRBV5-7; J: TRBJ1-1; length: 12; D: .; CDR3: CASSLVFTEAFF; DNA: TGTGCCAGCAGCTTGGTTTTCACTGAAGCTTTCTTT
size: few; V: TRBV5-1; J: TRBJ1-4; length: 18; D: .; CDR3: CASSAGTMAFATNEKLFF; DNA: TGCGCCAGCAGCGCCGGGACAATGGCTTTTGCAACTAATGAAAAACTGTTTTTT
size: .; V: TRBV5-1; J: TRBJ2-2; length: 13; D: .; CDR3: CASSAGGTGELFF; DNA: TGCGCCAGCAGCGCGGGTGGGACCGGGGAGCTGTTTTTT
size: .; V: TRBV7-7; J: TRBJ2-7; length: 15; D: TRBD2; CDR3: CASSLLAGEAYEQYF; DNA: TGTGCCAGCAGCCTGCTAGCGGGAGAGGCCTACGAGCAGTACTTC
size: .; V: TRBV30; J: TRBJ1-3; length: 15; D: .; CDR3: CAWSPRDGSGNTIYF; DNA: TGTGCCTGGAGTCCCCGTGATGGCTCTGGAAACACCATATATTTT
size: .; V: TRBV28; J: TRBJ2-7; length: 11; D: .; CDR3: CASGPVFEQYF; DNA: TGTGCCAGCGGCCCGGTATTTGAGCAGTACTTC
size: .; V: TRBV5-1; J: TRBJ1-1; length: 16; D: TRBD1; CDR3: CASSFAGTGPNTEAFF; DNA: TGCGCCAGCAGCTTTGCCGGGACAGGGCCGAACACTGAAGCTTTCTTT
size: once; V: TRBV28; J: TRBJ2-7; length: 23; D: .; CDR3: CASSFPAGGQEWVREVSSYEQYF; DNA: TGTGCCAGCAGTTTTCCGGCTGGGGGACAGGAGTGGGTGCGGGAGGTAAGCTCCTACGAGCAGTACTTC
size: .; V: TRBV6-6; J: TRBJ1-5; length: 12; D: .; CDR3: CASSYSSEPQHF; DNA: TGTGCCAGCAGTTACTCATCAGAGCCCCAGCATTTT
size: .; V: TRBV7-9; J: TRBJ2-2; length: 17; D: .; CDR3: CASSPLGGPQSSGELFF; DNA: TGTGCCAGCAGCCCCCTCGGGGGACCCCAATCTAGTGGGGAGCTGTTTTTT
size: .; V: TRBV10-2; J: TRBJ2-7; length: 17; D: TRBD2; CDR3: CASTIRDWREGSYEQYF; DNA: TGCGCCAGCACCATCCGGGACTGGCGGGAGGGCTCCTACGAGCAGTACTTC
size: .; V: TRBV7-9; J: TRBJ1-2; length: 14; D: .; CDR3: CASSLAPADYGYTF; DNA: TGTGCCAGCAGCTTAGCGCCGGCAGACTATGGCTACACCTTC
size: .; V: TRBV5-1; J: TRBJ2-5; length: 14; D: TRBD1; CDR3: CASSSGQGQETQYF; DNA: TGCGCCAGCAGCTCCGGACAGGGCCAAGAGACCCAGTACTTC
size: .; V: TRBV14; J: TRBJ1-4; length: 14; D: .; CDR3: CASSQEAGNEKLFF; DNA: TGTGCCAGCAGCCAGGAGGCAGGTAATGAAAAACTGTTTTTT
size: few; V: TRBV25-1; J: TRBJ2-5; length: 12; D: .; CDR3: CASSDPPGTQYF; DNA: TGTGCCAGCAGTGACCCTCCTGGGACCCAGTACTTC
size: .; V: TRBV28; J: TRBJ2-3; length: 12; D: .; CDR3: CASTPSTDTQYF; DNA: TGTGCCAGCACCCCCAGCACAGATACGCAGTATTTT